This entry concerns a single T cell receptor (beta chain). Its antigen is unknown. The data originate from a study of cytomegalovirus exposure and HLA in healthy donors. Study-wide points: In an earlier analysis, in several hundred donors, most V segments appeared productive either ~87% or ~30% of the time. Sequences of the TCR beta chain were said to predict the HLA-A and HLA-B alleles of most subjects accurately. In vitro testing confirmed a few CMV-associated chains as specific for CMV antigens.

Germline lookup yields CDR1 MDHEN and CDR2 SYDVKM. V lost 1 base and J 7 bases, leaving 13 bases between the germline ends. The CDR3 loop spans 14 amino acids. Both 60 Vbeta primers and 13 Jbeta primers went into the PCR. Using immunoSEQ multiplex PCR, the repertoire was profiled, and TCRdb retains in-frame clones only, with some absent. The sample consists of some 220,000 clones, approximately 85% of them appearing once. The sequence was obtained from a girl between 2 and 10 years old in good health and CMV-seronegative. Specimen: PBMCs. The rearrangement links TRBV28 to TRBJ1-1; no firm D call. CDR3 residues: CASSLSPRGGEAFF. CDR3 nucleotide sequence: TGTGCCAGCAGTTTATCCCCGAGAGGTGGTGAAGCTTTCTTT.